The 23 T cell receptor beta chains below come from one sample, sequenced in a study of blood T cell repertoires in COVID-19. Repertoires were generated with immunoSEQ multiplex PCR, while TCRdb's copy carries only in-frame clones and drops some. This sample has 220,000 or so clones, with roughly four fifths found just once. Specimen: peripheral blood. The source of these receptors is a woman aged 30 to 39 who had recovered from COVID-19.

Worth noting for this clone: At one boundary the junction diverges from the germline segment, which might be a read error. This rearrangement joins TRBV7-7 to TRBJ2-2; no firm D call. The germline V gene has CDR1 SSHAT and CDR2 FNYEAQ (reference sequence). This CDR3 contains 15 residues. CDR3 amino acids: CASSLSRQNTGELFF. The CDR3 region has the DNA TGTGCTAGCAGCTTATCCAGGCAGAACACCGGGGAGCTGTTTTTT.

The CDR3 DNA sequence: TGTGCCAGCAGCCATTACTGGACAGGGCAAGAGACCCAGTACTTC. The encoded protein is CASSHYWTGQETQYF. The chain employs TRBV3-1 (or the pseudogene TRBV3-2) and TRBJ2-5, with 8 bases fitting TRBD1. The CDR3 extends over 15 amino acids. Unmatched junction bases numbered 5, after V lost 3 bases and J lost 2 bases. Per germline, CDR1 LGHDT and CDR2 YNNKEL (reference sequence).

V usage is TRBV28 and J usage is TRBJ2-5; 7 bases align to TRBD1. V shed 6 bases and J 4 bases; nucleotides not matched to a gene: 14. The CDR3 has 16 amino acids. Germline lookup yields CDR1 MDHEN and CDR2 SYDVKM. CDR3: CASSHSTGELGETQYF. CDR3 DNA sequence: TGTGCCAGCAGCCACTCAACAGGGGAATTAGGAGAGACCCAGTACTTC.

This sequence joins TRBV29-1 and TRBJ2-7; D might be TRBD1 (6 bases). The length of the CDR3 is 12 residues. Germline loops: CDR1 SQVTM, CDR2 ANQGSEA. The V and J ends lost 2 bases and 5 bases respectively, with 10 bases between them. The CDR3: CSVELGAHEQYF. The CDR3 DNA reads as TGCAGCGTTGAACTGGGGGCCCACGAGCAGTACTTC.

This clone was seen only once. This sequence joins TRBV28 and TRBJ2-1, with 13 bases that match TRBD2. This CDR3 region has 16 residues. Trimming cost V 6 bases and J 8 bases; bases outside gene matches: 10. Germline CDR1 is MDHEN and CDR2 is SYDVKM. The CDR3 spells CASSGLAGAGSHEQFF. Written as DNA, the CDR3 is TGTGCCAGCAGCGGACTAGCGGGAGCGGGATCCCATGAGCAGTTCTTC.

Written as DNA, the CDR3 is TGTGCCAGCAGTGAAGAAGTGGGCCGACCTCGCGGCTACACCTTC. Its protein is CASSEEVGRPRGYTF. This chain uses TRBV6-1 with TRBJ1-2; unclear D gene. This CDR3 comprises 15 residues. The germline V gene encodes CDR1 MNHNS and CDR2 SASEGT. V lost 1 base and J 8 bases, leaving 17 bases between the germline ends.

This sequence joins TRBV6-5 and TRBJ1-5; D is possibly TRBD1 (5 bases). Trimming pared 6 bases from V and 2 bases from J, leaving 11 bases between. The CDR3 covers 14 residues. Germline V gene sequence: CDR1 MNHEY, CDR2 SVGAGI. This CDR3 is CASRRGSGNQPQHF. DNA of the CDR3: TGTGCCAGCAGAAGGGGTTCGGGCAATCAGCCCCAGCATTTT.

This CDR3 reads CASSPGQGNIYEQYF. The CDR3 DNA reads as TGTGCCAGCAGCCCGGGACAGGGGAACATCTACGAGCAGTACTTC. V is TRBV7-9 and J is TRBJ2-7; 10 bases are a match to TRBD1. V lost 5 bases, J lost 3 bases, and 7 bases stayed unmatched. The length of the CDR3 is 15 residues. Per germline, CDR1 SEHNR and CDR2 FQNEAQ (reference sequence). The whole variable domain, filled in from reference TRBV7-9 and TRBJ2-7, reads DTGVSQNPRHKITKRGQNVTFRCDPISEHNRLYWYRQTLGQGPEFLTYFQNEAQLEKSRLLSDRFSAERPKGSFSTLEIQRTEQGDSAMYLCASSPGQGNIYEQYFGPGTRLTVT.

V is TRBV30 and J is TRBJ1-1; D gene uncertain. The V gene's germline CDR1 is GTSNPN and CDR2 SVGIG (reference sequence). The V end lost 4 bases, the J end lost 5 bases, and 8 bases lay between the germline ends. The CDR3 runs to 11 residues. CDR3 coding DNA: TGTGCCTGGATGGAGGTGACTGAAGCTTTCTTT. As protein: CAWMEVTEAFF.

V usage is TRBV7-9 and J usage is TRBJ2-1; 11 bases fit TRBD1. Germline loops: CDR1 SEHNR, CDR2 FQNEAQ (reference sequence). CDR3 length: 14 amino acids. J lost 9 bases, V lost 5 bases, and 6 bases had no gene match. Here the CDR3 reads CASSLAGTGGEQFF. In nucleotides, the CDR3 is TGTGCCAGCAGCCTTGCCGGGACAGGGGGTGAGCAGTTCTTC.

This chain joins TRBV10-3 and TRBJ2-1; TRBD2 matches 11 bases. Germline CDR1 and CDR2: ENHRY and SYGVKD. V trimming: 11 bases; J trimming: 6 bases; junction bases outside the gene matches: 3. The CDR3 is 12 amino acids. The chain's CDR3 is CALGTSGNEQFF. The DNA for the CDR3 is TGTGCCCTCGGGACTAGCGGCAATGAGCAGTTCTTC.

In DNA, the CDR3 is TGTGCCAGCAGTGAAGACAGGGGGAGATACGAGCAGTACTTC. It encodes CASSEDRGRYEQYF. The rearrangement uses TRBV6-1 and TRBJ2-7, with 8 bases identical to TRBD1. After removal of 1 base from V and 4 bases from J, the junction contained 3 bases not matched to a gene. Germline V gene sequence: CDR1 MNHNS, CDR2 SASEGT. There are 14 residues in the CDR3.

This clone was detected only once. This sequence joins TRBV5-5 and TRBJ2-1; 7 bases are a match to TRBD1. Trimming at V came to 2 bases and at J to 4 bases, leaving 6 bases not matched to a gene. The CDR3 has 15 residues. Germline V gene lookup returns CDR1 SGHKS and CDR2 YYEKEE (reference sequence). This CDR3 is CASSFRDRVYNEQFF. CDR3 coding DNA: TGTGCCAGCAGCTTCCGTGACAGGGTATACAATGAGCAGTTCTTC.

The chain recombines TRBV28 with TRBJ1-4; D perhaps matches TRBD1 (6 bases). Trimming took off 6 bases at V and 0 bases at J, with 8 bases between the two ends. CDR1 and CDR2 (germline): MDHEN, SYDVKM. The length of the CDR3 is 14 residues. CDR3 protein: CASSQGSTNEKLFF. The CDR3 region has the DNA TGTGCCAGCAGCCAGGGGTCAACTAATGAAAAACTGTTTTTT.

The CDR3 loop is CASSRISDRDEQYF. CDR3 nucleotide sequence: TGCGCCAGCAGCCGAATCTCGGACAGGGACGAGCAGTACTTC. The chain links TRBV5-1 to TRBJ2-7; 8 bases fit TRBD1. CDR1 and CDR2 from the germline V gene are SGHRS and YFSETQ. Trimming cost V 4 bases and J 5 bases; bases outside gene matches: 8. CDR3 size: 14 residues.

V usage is TRBV6-5 and J usage is TRBJ1-1; D is unclear. This CDR3 contains 15 residues. Looked up from germline, CDR1 is MNHEY and CDR2 is SVGAGI. V lost 2 bases to trimming and J lost 1 base, with 11 bases between them. The CDR3 reads CASSYGRGGNTEAFF. CDR3 DNA sequence: TGTGCCAGCAGTTACGGCCGGGGTGGGAACACTGAAGCTTTCTTT.

The chain is built from TRBV18 and TRBJ2-1; 8 bases align to TRBD2. CDR3 length equals 16 residues. Germline-derived CDR1 and CDR2 are KGHSH and LQKENI. Losses at the gene ends were 3 bases for V and 3 bases for J; bases not matched to a gene: 7. The CDR3 is CASSPPTSGFYNEQFF. The CDR3 DNA follows: TGTGCCAGCTCACCCCCAACTAGCGGATTCTACAATGAGCAGTTCTTC.

The table lists this clone with a few counts. The chain recombines TRBV10-1 with TRBJ2-7, with 12 bases matching TRBD2. The CDR3 is 12 amino acids. Trimming cost V 4 bases and J 9 bases; bases outside gene matches: 1. Germline values: CDR1 WNHNN, CDR2 SYGVQD (reference sequence). The CDR3 here is CASSGTSGTQYF. The CDR3 nucleotides read TGCGCCAGCAGTGGGACTAGCGGGACGCAGTACTTC.

This sequence joins TRBV11-1 and TRBJ2-3; 10 positions agree with TRBD2. J was trimmed by 8 bases and V by 1 base; bases with no gene match: 3. There are 14 residues in the CDR3. In germline, CDR1 is SGHAT, CDR2 FQDESV (reference sequence). CDR3 DNA: TGTGCCAGCAGCTTAGATTGGACTAGCGGTACGCAGTATTTT. Encoded protein: CASSLDWTSGTQYF.

This sequence joins TRBV2 and TRBJ1-6; no definite D call. In germline, CDR1 is SNHLY, CDR2 FYNNEI. Trimming took 4 bases from V and 10 from J, leaving 14 bases between them. CDR3 size: 14 residues. In nucleotides, the CDR3 is TGTGCCAGCAGTGGAGCTAACCGGAGATCACCCCTCCACTTT. This codes for CASSGANRRSPLHF.

There are a few counts of this clone. The V call is TRBV19, the J call TRBJ2-2; D might be TRBD1 (6 bases). V gave up 2 bases and J gave up 1 base, with 8 bases separating them. The CDR3 is made up of 15 amino acids. The germline V gene encodes CDR1 LNHDA and CDR2 SQIVND (reference sequence). The chain's CDR3 is CASSIRGRNTGELFF. The CDR3 DNA sequence: TGTGCCAGTAGTATAAGGGGGAGGAACACCGGGGAGCTGTTTTTT.

CDR3 DNA sequence: TGCAGCGCCTCACGGTCTGACACTGAAGCTTTCTTT. Its protein product is CSASRSDTEAFF. This chain connects TRBV29-1 to TRBJ1-1; D remains ambiguous. This CDR3 comprises 12 residues. V was clipped by 7 bases and J by 3 bases, with 12 bases between them. Germline CDR1 is SQVTM and CDR2 is ANQGSEA.

This clone was recorded once. V and J are TRBV28 and TRBJ2-7, with TRBD2 identical over 8 bases. This CDR3 comprises 15 residues. Trimming at V came to 2 bases and at J to 0 bases, leaving 3 bases not matched to a gene. Germline CDR1 MDHEN, CDR2 SYDVKM. CDR3 protein: CASSLIAGRSYEQYF. CDR3 coding DNA: TGTGCCAGCAGTTTAATAGCGGGGCGCTCCTACGAGCAGTACTTC.